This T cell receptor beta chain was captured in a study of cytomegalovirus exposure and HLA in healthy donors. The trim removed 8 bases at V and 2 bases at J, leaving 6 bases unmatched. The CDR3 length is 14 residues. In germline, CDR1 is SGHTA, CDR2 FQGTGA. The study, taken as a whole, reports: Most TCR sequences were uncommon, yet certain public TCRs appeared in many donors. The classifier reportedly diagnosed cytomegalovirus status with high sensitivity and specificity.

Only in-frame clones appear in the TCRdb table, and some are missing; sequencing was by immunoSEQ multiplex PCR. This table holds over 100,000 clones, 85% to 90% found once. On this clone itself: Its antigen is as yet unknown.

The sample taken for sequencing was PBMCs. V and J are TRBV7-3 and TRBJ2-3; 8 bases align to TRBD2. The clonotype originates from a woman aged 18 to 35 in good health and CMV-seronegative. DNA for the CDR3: TGTGCCAGCGGACTAGCCTCCTCCACAGATACGCAGTATTTT. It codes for CASGLASSTDTQYF.